This T cell receptor (beta chain) appears in the sequencing data of a study of Ad26.COV2.S vaccination and SARS-CoV-2 variants. Study-wide context: Within the COV1001 Ad26.COV2.S trial arm, the donor was enrolled. Intramuscularly, Ad26.COV2.S was given either once or twice, 56 days apart. General study results and limits: With respect to non-spike TCR breadth, vaccine and placebo recipients were similar. Vaccinees reportedly had broad spike-specific CD8+ and CD4+ T cell responses.

A note on this clone: Its antigen remains unknown.

Data came from immunoSEQ multiplex PCR; TCRdb stores just in-frame clones and leaves some out. The data hold hundreds of thousands of clones, with around 90% observed a single time. The V gene lost 2 bases and the J gene lost 2 bases, with 11 bases spanning the gap. Germline CDR1 SGHKS, CDR2 YYEKEE (reference sequence). The CDR3 runs 15 residues. Documented treatment: roughly 20 received Ad26.COV2.S at low or high dose, single or two shots; several received placebo; per-sample allocation not given. Collection of the samples took place on day 63 after the first injection of vaccine or placebo. The V and J genes are TRBV5-5 and TRBJ1-5, with D perhaps TRBD1 (5 bases). The sequenced sample was peripheral blood, obtained in a trial of Ad26.COV2.S vaccine versus placebo. This clonotype was obtained from a person between 18 and 60 years old who received the Ad26.COV2.S COVID-19 vaccine or a placebo. CDR3 protein: CASSLRGWGNQPQHF. The CDR3 coding sequence is TGTGCCAGCAGCTTAAGGGGTTGGGGCAATCAGCCCCAGCATTTT.